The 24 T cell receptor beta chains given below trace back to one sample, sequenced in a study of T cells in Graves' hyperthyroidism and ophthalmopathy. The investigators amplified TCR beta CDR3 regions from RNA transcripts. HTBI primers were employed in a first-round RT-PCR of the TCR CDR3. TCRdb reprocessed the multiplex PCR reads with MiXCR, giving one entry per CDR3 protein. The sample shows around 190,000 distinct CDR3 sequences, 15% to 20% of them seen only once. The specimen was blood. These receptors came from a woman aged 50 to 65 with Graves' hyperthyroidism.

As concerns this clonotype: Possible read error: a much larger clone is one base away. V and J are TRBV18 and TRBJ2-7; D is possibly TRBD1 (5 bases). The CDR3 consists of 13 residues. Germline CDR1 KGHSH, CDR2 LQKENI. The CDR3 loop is CVSSPGVDSEQYF. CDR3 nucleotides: TGTGTCAGCTCACCTGGCGTAGACAGCGAGCAGTACTTC.

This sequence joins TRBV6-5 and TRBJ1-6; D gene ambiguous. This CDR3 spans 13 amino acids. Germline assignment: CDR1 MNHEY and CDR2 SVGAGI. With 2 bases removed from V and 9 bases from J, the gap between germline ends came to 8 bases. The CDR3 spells CASSYREGSPLHF. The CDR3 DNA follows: TGTGCCAGCAGTTACCGGGAGGGTTCACCCCTCCACTTT.

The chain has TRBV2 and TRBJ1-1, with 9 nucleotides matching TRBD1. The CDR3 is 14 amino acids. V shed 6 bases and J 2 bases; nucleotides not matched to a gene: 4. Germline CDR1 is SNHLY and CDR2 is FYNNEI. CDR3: CASRVGQGNTEAFF. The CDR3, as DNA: TGTGCCAGCAGAGTGGGACAGGGCAACACTGAAGCTTTCTTT.

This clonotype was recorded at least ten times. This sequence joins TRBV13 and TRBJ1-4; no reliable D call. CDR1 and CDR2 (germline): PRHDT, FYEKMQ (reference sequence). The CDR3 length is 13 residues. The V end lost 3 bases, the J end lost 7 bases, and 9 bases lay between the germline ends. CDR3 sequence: CASSFRGGEKLFF. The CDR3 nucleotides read TGTGCCAGCAGCTTCCGGGGAGGTGAAAAACTGTTTTTT. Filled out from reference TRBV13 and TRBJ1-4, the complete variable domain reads AAGVIQSPRHLIKEKRETATLKCYPIPRHDTVYWYQQGPGQDPQFLISFYEKMQSDKGSIPDRFSAQQFSDYHSELNMSSLELGDSALYFCASSFRGGEKLFFGSGTQLSVL.

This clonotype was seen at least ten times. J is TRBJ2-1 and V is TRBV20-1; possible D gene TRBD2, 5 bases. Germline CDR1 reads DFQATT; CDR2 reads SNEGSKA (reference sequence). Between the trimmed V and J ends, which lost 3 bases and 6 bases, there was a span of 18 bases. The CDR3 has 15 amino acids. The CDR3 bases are TGCAGTGCTAGCGTTTCGTCGGGAAACTTCAATGAGCAGTTCTTC. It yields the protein CSASVSSGNFNEQFF.

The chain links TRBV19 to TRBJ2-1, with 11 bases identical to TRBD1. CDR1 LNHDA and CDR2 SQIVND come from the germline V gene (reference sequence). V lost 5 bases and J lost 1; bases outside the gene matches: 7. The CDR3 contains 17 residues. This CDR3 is CASSYRDRGVSYNEQFF. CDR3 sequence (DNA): TGTGCCAGTAGTTACCGGGACAGGGGGGTATCCTACAATGAGCAGTTCTTC.

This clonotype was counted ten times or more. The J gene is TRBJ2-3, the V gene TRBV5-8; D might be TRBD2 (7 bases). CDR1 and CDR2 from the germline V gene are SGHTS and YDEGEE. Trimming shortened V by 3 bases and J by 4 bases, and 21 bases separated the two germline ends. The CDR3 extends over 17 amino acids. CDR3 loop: CASSWTLLAGAADTQYF. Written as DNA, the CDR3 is TGTGCCAGCAGCTGGACACTCTTGGCGGGGGCTGCAGATACGCAGTATTTT.

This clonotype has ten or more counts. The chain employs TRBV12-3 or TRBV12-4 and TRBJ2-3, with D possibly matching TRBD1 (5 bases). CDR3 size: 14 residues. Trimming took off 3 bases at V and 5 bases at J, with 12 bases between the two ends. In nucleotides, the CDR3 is TGTGCCAGCAGTTTGGACGGGCAGGGAGATACGCAGTATTTT. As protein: CASSLDGQGDTQYF.

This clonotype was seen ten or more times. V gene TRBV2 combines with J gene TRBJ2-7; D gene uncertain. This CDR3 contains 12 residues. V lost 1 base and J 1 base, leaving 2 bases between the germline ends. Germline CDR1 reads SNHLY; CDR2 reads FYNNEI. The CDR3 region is CASSEGSYEQYF. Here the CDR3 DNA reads TGTGCCAGCAGTGAAGGGTCCTACGAGCAGTACTTC.

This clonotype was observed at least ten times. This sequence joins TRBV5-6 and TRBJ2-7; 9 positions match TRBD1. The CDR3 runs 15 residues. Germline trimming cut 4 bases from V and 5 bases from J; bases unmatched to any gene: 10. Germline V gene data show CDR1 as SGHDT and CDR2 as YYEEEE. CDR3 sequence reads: CASSSLQGALDEQYF. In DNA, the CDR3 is TGTGCCAGCAGCAGCCTACAGGGGGCGCTTGACGAGCAGTACTTC.

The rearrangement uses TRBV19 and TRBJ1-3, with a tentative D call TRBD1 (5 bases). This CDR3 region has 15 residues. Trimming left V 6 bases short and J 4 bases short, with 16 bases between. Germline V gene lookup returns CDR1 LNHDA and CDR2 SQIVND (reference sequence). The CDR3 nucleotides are TGTGCCAGTAGGCCAGGGTTAGGGAGAGGAAACACCATATATTTT. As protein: CASRPGLGRGNTIYF. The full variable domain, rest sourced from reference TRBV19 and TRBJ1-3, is DGGITQSPKYLFRKEGQNVTLSCEQNLNHDAMYWYRQDPGQGLRLIYYSQIVNDFQKGDIAEGYSVSREKKESFPLTVTSAQKNPTAFYLCASRPGLGRGNTIYFGEGSWLTVV.

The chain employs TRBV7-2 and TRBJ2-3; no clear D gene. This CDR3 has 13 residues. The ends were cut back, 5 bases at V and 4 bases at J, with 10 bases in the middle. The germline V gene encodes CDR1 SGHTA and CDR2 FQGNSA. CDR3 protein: CASSPVPADTQYF. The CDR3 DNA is TGTGCCAGCAGCCCCGTCCCTGCAGATACGCAGTATTTT.

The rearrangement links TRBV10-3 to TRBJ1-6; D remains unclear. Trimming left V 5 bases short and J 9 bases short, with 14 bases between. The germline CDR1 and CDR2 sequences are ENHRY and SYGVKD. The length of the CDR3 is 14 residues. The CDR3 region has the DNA TGTGCCATCAGTCTCGGACCGGAGGCTTCACCCCTCCACTTT. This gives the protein CAISLGPEASPLHF.

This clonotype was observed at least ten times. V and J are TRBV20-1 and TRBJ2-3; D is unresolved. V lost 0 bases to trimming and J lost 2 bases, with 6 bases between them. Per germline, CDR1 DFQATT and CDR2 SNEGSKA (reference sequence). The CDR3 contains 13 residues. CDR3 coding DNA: TGCAGTGCTAGAGATCCCCCCACAGATACGCAGTATTTT. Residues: CSARDPPTDTQYF.

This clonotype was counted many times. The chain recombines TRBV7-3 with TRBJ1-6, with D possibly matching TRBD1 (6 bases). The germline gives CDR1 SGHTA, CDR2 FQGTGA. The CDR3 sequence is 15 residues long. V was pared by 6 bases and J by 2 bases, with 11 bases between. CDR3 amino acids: CASSLWTAYNSPLHF. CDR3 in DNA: TGTGCCAGCAGTTTGTGGACAGCCTATAATTCACCCCTCCACTTT.

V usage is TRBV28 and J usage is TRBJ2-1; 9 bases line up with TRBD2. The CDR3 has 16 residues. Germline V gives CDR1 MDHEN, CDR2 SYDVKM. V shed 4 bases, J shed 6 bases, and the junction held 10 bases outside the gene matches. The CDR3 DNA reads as TGTGCCAGCAGTTGGACCCACGGGACTAGCTCCAATGAGCAGTTCTTC. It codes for CASSWTHGTSSNEQFF. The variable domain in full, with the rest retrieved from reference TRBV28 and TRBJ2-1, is DVKVTQSSRYLVKRTGEKVFLECVQDMDHENMFWYRQDPGLGLRLIYFSYDVKMKEKGDIPEGYSVSREKKERFSLILESASTNQTSMYLCASSWTHGTSSNEQFFGPGTRLTVL.

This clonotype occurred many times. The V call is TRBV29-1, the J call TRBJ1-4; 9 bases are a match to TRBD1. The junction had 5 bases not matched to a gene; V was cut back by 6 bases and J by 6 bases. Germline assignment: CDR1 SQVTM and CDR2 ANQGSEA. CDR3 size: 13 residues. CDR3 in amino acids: CSVGQGPDEKLFF. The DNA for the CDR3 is TGCAGCGTGGGACAGGGCCCTGATGAAAAACTGTTTTTT. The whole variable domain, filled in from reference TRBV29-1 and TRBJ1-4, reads SAVISQKPSRDICQRGTSLTIQCQVDSQVTMMFWYRQQPGQSLTLIATANQGSEATYESGFVIDKFPISRPNLTFSTLTVSNMSPEDSSIYLCSVGQGPDEKLFFGSGTQLSVL.

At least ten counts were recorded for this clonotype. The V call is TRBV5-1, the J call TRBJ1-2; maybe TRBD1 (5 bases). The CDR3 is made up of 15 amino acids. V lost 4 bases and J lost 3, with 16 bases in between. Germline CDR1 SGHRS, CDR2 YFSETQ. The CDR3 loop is CASSVWGDPHYGYTF. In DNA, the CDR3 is TGCGCCAGCAGCGTATGGGGGGACCCCCACTATGGCTACACCTTC.

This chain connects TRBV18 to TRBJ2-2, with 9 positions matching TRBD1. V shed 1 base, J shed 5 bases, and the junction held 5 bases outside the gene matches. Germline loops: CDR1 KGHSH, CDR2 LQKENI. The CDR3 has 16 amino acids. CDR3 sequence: CASSPQGTGSTGELFF. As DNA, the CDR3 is TGTGCCAGCTCACCACAAGGGACAGGGAGTACCGGGGAGCTGTTTTTT.

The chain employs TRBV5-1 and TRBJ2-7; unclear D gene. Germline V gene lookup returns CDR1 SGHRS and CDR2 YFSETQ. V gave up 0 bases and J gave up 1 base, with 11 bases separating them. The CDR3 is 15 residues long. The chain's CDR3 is CASSLGYDGSYEQYF. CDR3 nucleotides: TGCGCCAGCAGCTTGGGGTATGATGGTTCCTACGAGCAGTACTTC.

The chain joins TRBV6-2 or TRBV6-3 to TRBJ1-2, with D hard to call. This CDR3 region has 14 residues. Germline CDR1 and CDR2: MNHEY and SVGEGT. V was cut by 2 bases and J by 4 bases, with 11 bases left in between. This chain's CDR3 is CASSYAYSGYGYTF. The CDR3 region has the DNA TGTGCCAGCAGTTACGCCTACTCGGGCTATGGCTACACCTTC.

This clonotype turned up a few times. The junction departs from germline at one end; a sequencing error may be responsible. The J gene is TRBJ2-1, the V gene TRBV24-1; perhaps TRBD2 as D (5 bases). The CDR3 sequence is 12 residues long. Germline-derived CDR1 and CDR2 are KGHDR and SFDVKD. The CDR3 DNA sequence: TGTGCCACCAGTGACTTCCGGGGAGCTCCGATCTTC. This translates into CATSDFRGAPIF.

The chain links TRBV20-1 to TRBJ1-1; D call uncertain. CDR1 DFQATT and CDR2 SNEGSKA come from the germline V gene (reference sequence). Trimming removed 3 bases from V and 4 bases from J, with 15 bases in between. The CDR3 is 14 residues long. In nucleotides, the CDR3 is TGCAGTGCTAGTCTGGCGGGCCGGGGCACTGAAGCTTTCTTT. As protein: CSASLAGRGTEAFF.

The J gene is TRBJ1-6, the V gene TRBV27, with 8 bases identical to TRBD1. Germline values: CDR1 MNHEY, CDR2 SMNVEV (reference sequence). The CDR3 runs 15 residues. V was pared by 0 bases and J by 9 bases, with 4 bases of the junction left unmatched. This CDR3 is CASSLSQGAFSPLHF. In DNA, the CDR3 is TGTGCCAGCAGTTTATCTCAGGGGGCTTTTTCACCCCTCCACTTT.